This T cell receptor beta chain came from a study of cytomegalovirus exposure and HLA in healthy donors. PCR amplification relied on 60 Vbeta primers (plus 13 Jbeta primers). The method was immunoSEQ multiplex PCR; TCRdb's version includes in-frame clones alone and lacks a portion of them. Among 180,000 or so clones listed, around 78% were seen once. This CDR3 region has 15 residues. Germline values: CDR1 MNHNY, CDR2 SVGAGI (reference sequence). Trimming removed 0 bases at V and 6 bases at J, with 15 bases between. In nominal health when sampled, donors likely had unrecorded immune exposures nonetheless.

Sequenced material: PBMCs. This sequence joins TRBV6-6 and TRBJ2-7; D is possibly TRBD2 (5 bases). The sequence was collected from a woman in her thirties in good health and CMV-seropositive. CDR3 sequence (DNA): TGTGCCAGCAGTTACTCTGGCGACGCGGGCGGCGAGCAGTACTTC. This encodes CASSYSGDAGGEQYF.